This entry is about one TCR beta chain. The sample is drawn from a study of memory CD4+ T cells and cytomegalovirus serostatus. CDR1 is SEHNR, CDR2 FQNEAQ, per germline (reference sequence). The CDR3 length is 14 residues. Trimming took off 5 bases at V and 0 bases at J, with 10 bases between the two ends. The repertoire was sequenced with immunoSEQ multiplex PCR; TCRdb's copy has only in-frame clones and lacks some. The data contain tens of thousands of clones, roughly 81% of them singletons. Single viable CD3+CD4+CD8-CD45RO+ cells were sorted as the memory CD4+ T cells. The receptor comes from an adult in good health and CMV-seronegative. Sequencing was performed on memory CD4+ T cells from blood. The chain is built from TRBV7-9 and TRBJ1-1; possible D gene TRBD1, 5 bases. This CDR3 is CASSLGRLNTEAFF. The DNA of the CDR3 is TGTGCCAGCAGCCTGGGACGGCTGAACACTGAAGCTTTCTTT.